The text below deals with one T cell receptor (beta chain). Its antigen is undetermined. These data originate in a study of T cell responses to AZD1222 COVID-19 vaccine. General study findings and limits: Donors, mostly white British, included more females; clonal diversity was possibly underestimated. Unmutated regions of variants are reportedly targeted by nearly half of spike-specific TCRs.

V shed 9 bases, J shed 2 bases, and the junction held 3 bases outside the gene matches. The CDR3 totals 13 residues. The V gene's germline CDR1 is WSHSY and CDR2 SAAADI. Sequencing used immunoSEQ multiplex PCR; TCRdb keeps in-frame clones, though not all of them. There are some 100,000 clones in the sample; approximately 90% occur only once, and 10% to 13% lies in the top ten. The chain is built from TRBV10-2 and TRBJ1-5; 8 bases map to TRBD1. This TCR was recovered from an adult in good health. Source: peripheral blood, taken on day 0 of AZD1222 vaccination. DNA for the CDR3: TGCGCCAGATCGGGACAGGGCAATCAGCCCCAGCATTTT. The encoded protein is CARSGQGNQPQHF.